Listed below are T cell receptor beta chains from one sample, sequenced in a study of CD8 T cells in ankylosing spondylitis. TCRdb re-called the 5' RACE reads through MiXCR, storing one row per CDR3 protein. Altogether under 850,000 distinct CDR3 sequences are present, roughly 19% being singletons, with the ten largest covering around 19%. What was sequenced was blood, either unsorted or a sorted T cell fraction (not recorded which). All receptors come from a male donor with ankylosing spondylitis. Each CDR3 is given with its conserved first and last residue. Fields, in order: CDR3 protein, CDR3 DNA, D gene, clone size, J gene, V gene. A D gene is named only where the DNA matches it firmly. Size is omitted from some rows. Given values are once, few, many or a class for expanded clones.

CDR3 protein: CASSFKPGTTYEQYF
CDR3 DNA: TGTGCCAGCAGTTTCAAGCCCGGGACTACCTACGAGCAGTACTTC
D gene: TRBD2
clone size: -
J gene: TRBJ2-7
V gene: TRBV27

CDR3 protein: CASSPFGGGPEAFF
CDR3 DNA: TGTGCCAGCAGCCCATTTGGGGGGGGTCCTGAAGCTTTCTTT
D gene: -
clone size: -
J gene: TRBJ1-1
V gene: TRBV3-1

CDR3 protein: CAWSQVEQYF
CDR3 DNA: TGTGCCTGGAGTCAAGTCGAGCAGTACTTC
D gene: -
clone size: -
J gene: TRBJ2-7
V gene: TRBV30

CDR3 protein: CASKSWTHNEQFF
CDR3 DNA: TGTGCCAGCAAGAGTTGGACACACAATGAGCAGTTCTTC
D gene: -
clone size: few
J gene: TRBJ2-1
V gene: TRBV7-2

CDR3 protein: CASSATEPTEAFF
CDR3 DNA: TGCGCCAGCAGCGCGACGGAACCCACTGAAGCTTTCTTT
D gene: -
clone size: -
J gene: TRBJ1-1
V gene: TRBV4-1

CDR3 protein: CASSQGGTGDTEAFF
CDR3 DNA: TGCGCCAGCAGCCAAGGAGGGACTGGGGACACTGAAGCTTTCTTT
D gene: -
clone size: few
J gene: TRBJ1-1
V gene: TRBV4-1

CDR3 protein: CASSLNAGGRAKNIQYF
CDR3 DNA: TGTGCCAGCAGCTTAAACGCGGGGGGTCGAGCCAAAAACATTCAGTACTTC
D gene: TRBD2
clone size: few
J gene: TRBJ2-4
V gene: TRBV11-2

CDR3 protein: CASSRGTGEQFF
CDR3 DNA: TGTGCCAGTAGTAGGGGTACAGGGGAGCAGTTCTTC
D gene: -
clone size: few
J gene: TRBJ2-1
V gene: TRBV19

CDR3 protein: CASSLGSGGAGDTQYF
CDR3 DNA: TGCGCCAGCAGCTTGGGGAGCGGGGGGGCCGGAGATACGCAGTATTTT
D gene: TRBD2
clone size: -
J gene: TRBJ2-3
V gene: TRBV5-1

CDR3 protein: CSVEKVGGSSYEQYF
CDR3 DNA: TGCAGCGTTGAGAAGGTTGGCGGGAGCTCCTACGAGCAGTACTTC
D gene: TRBD2
clone size: few
J gene: TRBJ2-7
V gene: TRBV29-1

CDR3 protein: CASSLVTVDEQYF
CDR3 DNA: TGCGCCAGCAGCTTGGTAACAGTCGACGAGCAGTACTTC
D gene: -
clone size: -
J gene: TRBJ2-7
V gene: TRBV5-1

CDR3 protein: CASSEEEGLALTDTQYF
CDR3 DNA: TGTGCCAGCAGTGAAGAAGAAGGACTAGCGCTGACAGATACGCAGTATTTT
D gene: TRBD2
clone size: -
J gene: TRBJ2-3
V gene: TRBV2

CDR3 protein: CASSQVLARIEDEQFF
CDR3 DNA: TGCGCCAGCAGCCAAGTTCTCGCTAGGATAGAGGATGAGCAGTTCTTC
D gene: -
clone size: few
J gene: TRBJ2-1
V gene: TRBV4-1

CDR3 protein: CASSYPGLAVSSYNEQFF
CDR3 DNA: TGTGCCAGCAGTTATCCGGGACTAGCGGTGAGCTCCTACAATGAGCAGTTCTTC
D gene: TRBD2
clone size: -
J gene: TRBJ2-1
V gene: TRBV12-3/TRBV12-4

CDR3 protein: CSVDRDTRYNEQFF
CDR3 DNA: TGCAGCGTTGATAGGGATACCCGCTACAATGAGCAGTTCTTC
D gene: -
clone size: many
J gene: TRBJ2-1
V gene: TRBV29-1

CDR3 protein: CATSRSPTSGSRNEQFF
CDR3 DNA: TGTGCCACCAGCAGAAGCCCCACTAGCGGGAGTCGGAATGAGCAGTTCTTC
D gene: TRBD2
clone size: few
J gene: TRBJ2-1
V gene: TRBV15

CDR3 protein: CASSFRGDRTYEQYF
CDR3 DNA: TGCGCCAGCAGCTTCCGGGGAGACAGGACCTACGAGCAGTACTTC
D gene: -
clone size: few
J gene: TRBJ2-7
V gene: TRBV5-1

CDR3 protein: CASSPRTHLGDEQFF
CDR3 DNA: TGTGCCAGCAGTCCTCGGACTCACCTCGGTGATGAGCAGTTCTTC
D gene: -
clone size: -
J gene: TRBJ2-1
V gene: TRBV27

CDR3 protein: CSAAGLAGGPRTDTQYF
CDR3 DNA: TGCAGTGCTGCGGGACTAGCGGGGGGGCCTAGGACAGATACGCAGTATTTT
D gene: TRBD2
clone size: -
J gene: TRBJ2-3
V gene: TRBV20-1

CDR3 protein: CASSQDGSSSYNEQFF
CDR3 DNA: TGCGCCAGCAGCCAAGACGGCTCCAGCTCCTACAATGAGCAGTTCTTC
D gene: -
clone size: few
J gene: TRBJ2-1
V gene: TRBV4-1

CDR3 protein: CASSYGYGSAYEQYF
CDR3 DNA: TGTGCCAGCAGTTACGGGTACGGTTCGGCCTACGAGCAGTACTTC
D gene: -
clone size: -
J gene: TRBJ2-7
V gene: TRBV27

CDR3 protein: CASTAGGSDGANVLTF
CDR3 DNA: TGTGCCAGCACCGCGGGAGGGTCAGATGGGGCCAACGTCCTGACTTTC
D gene: TRBD2
clone size: few
J gene: TRBJ2-6
V gene: TRBV9

CDR3 protein: CASSSRRDEAFF
CDR3 DNA: TGTGCCAGCAGTTCCAGGCGGGATGAAGCTTTCTTT
D gene: -
clone size: -
J gene: TRBJ1-1
V gene: TRBV7-9

CDR3 protein: CASSYPVGSGTRSSYEQYF
CDR3 DNA: TGTGCCAGCAGTTACCCAGTGGGTAGCGGGACAAGGAGCTCCTACGAGCAGTACTTC
D gene: TRBD2
clone size: -
J gene: TRBJ2-7
V gene: TRBV6-2/TRBV6-3

CDR3 protein: CASSLRDKETQYF
CDR3 DNA: TGTGCCAGCAGCTTACGGGACAAAGAGACCCAGTACTTC
D gene: -
clone size: few
J gene: TRBJ2-5
V gene: TRBV7-9

CDR3 protein: CASPGGVAGGNTEAFF
CDR3 DNA: TGTGCCAGCCCGGGAGGGGTGGCAGGAGGAAACACTGAAGCTTTCTTT
D gene: -
clone size: few
J gene: TRBJ1-1
V gene: TRBV5-8

CDR3 protein: CASSLSGVRTNEKLFF
CDR3 DNA: TGTGCCAGCAGTTTATCGGGTGTCCGGACTAATGAAAAACTGTTTTTT
D gene: -
clone size: -
J gene: TRBJ1-4
V gene: TRBV28

CDR3 protein: CASSLLAGGQGSTQYF
CDR3 DNA: TGTGCCAGCAGCTTACTAGCGGGAGGGCAAGGAAGTACGCAGTATTTT
D gene: TRBD2
clone size: -
J gene: TRBJ2-3
V gene: TRBV7-3

CDR3 protein: CASSPRTGGMDTQYF
CDR3 DNA: TGTGCCAGCAGCCCCCGGACAGGGGGCATGGATACGCAGTATTTT
D gene: TRBD1
clone size: -
J gene: TRBJ2-3
V gene: TRBV7-3

CDR3 protein: CASSFRGPTEAFF
CDR3 DNA: TGTGCCAGCAGTTTCAGGGGACCCACTGAAGCTTTCTTT
D gene: -
clone size: few
J gene: TRBJ1-1
V gene: TRBV28